A selection of T cell receptor beta chains follows, all from one sample in a study of blood T cell repertoires in COVID-19. The assay was immunoSEQ multiplex PCR, and TCRdb's table has in-frame clones only and misses some. The sample contains approximately 140,000 clones, around 81% of which appear only once. Sequencing input: peripheral blood. These receptors originate from a human donor with acute or convalescent COVID-19. The donor label of this sample is uncertain. Each CDR3 is given with its conserved first and last residue. D genes are given only for firm matches. Some rows have no size entry. The others give once, few or many, or a class for an expanded clone.

abundance	j_gene	d_gene	v_gene	CDR3nt	CDR3aa
few	TRBJ2-2	.	TRBV2	TGTGCCAGTGGAGGGGGCATGTCCCTAAACACCGGGGAGCTGTTTTTT	CASGGGMSLNTGELFF
.	TRBJ2-7	.	TRBV6-2/TRBV6-3	TGTGCCAGCAGTCCCCCAGGCGAGCAGTACTTC	CASSPPGEQYF
.	TRBJ2-1	TRBD1	TRBV6-2/TRBV6-3	TGTGCCAGCAGTTACCCCGTCCCGGGACAGGTGCAACCCTACAATGAGCAGTTCTTC	CASSYPVPGQVQPYNEQFF
.	TRBJ1-4	TRBD1	TRBV10-3	TGTGCCATCAGTGAGTCGTGGGAAGGGGGCGAAAAACTGTTTTTT	CAISESWEGGEKLFF
.	TRBJ2-2	TRBD1	TRBV3-1/TRBV3-2	TGTGCCAGCAGCCAATCCGGGACAGGGAACACCGGGGAGCTGTTTTTT	CASSQSGTGNTGELFF
.	TRBJ1-2	.	TRBV10-3	TGTGCCATCCTCCAGGAGGGAGGGTATGGCTATACCTTC	CAILQEGGYGYTF
.	TRBJ1-4	TRBD1	TRBV2	TGTGCCAGCAGCCGACAGGGAGCTAATGAAAAACTGTTTTTT	CASSRQGANEKLFF
.	TRBJ1-2	.	TRBV12-3/TRBV12-4	TGTGCCAGCAGTCCGGGACTCACTAGGGGCTACACCTTC	CASSPGLTRGYTF
.	TRBJ2-3	TRBD2	TRBV6-4	TGTGCCAGCAGTGGACTAGCGGGGGGAGATACGCAGTATTTT	CASSGLAGGDTQYF
.	TRBJ1-2	.	TRBV30	TGTGCCTGGAGGGTCCCCGGGAACTATGGCTACACCTTC	CAWRVPGNYGYTF
.	TRBJ2-2	.	TRBV5-4	TGTGCCAGCAGCTTGGGGGGGCGGGACACCGGGGAGCTGTTTTTT	CASSLGGRDTGELFF
once	TRBJ2-1	.	TRBV5-4	TGTGCCAGCAGCTTGGGACTAGCCTACAATGAGCAGTTCTTC	CASSLGLAYNEQFF
.	TRBJ2-1	TRBD2	TRBV5-5	TGTGCCAGCAGCAGGCAGGCTAGCGGGGGCTGGGGCAATGAGCAGTTCTTC	CASSRQASGGWGNEQFF
.	TRBJ1-3	.	TRBV18	TGTGCCAGCTCACCAAGTAGCCTTAAGACTGGAAACACCATATATTTT	CASSPSSLKTGNTIYF
.	TRBJ2-5	TRBD1	TRBV19	TGTGCCAGTAGTATCAGGGGGGAGACCCAGTACTTC	CASSIRGETQYF
few	TRBJ2-1	.	TRBV18	TGTGCCAGCTCACCGATGGCGGGGGCCGCTAACAATGAGCAGTTCTTC	CASSPMAGAANNEQFF
once	TRBJ2-5	.	TRBV5-5	TGTGCCAGCACCCGGATGGCAGGACTTCGGGAGACCCAGTACTTC	CASTRMAGLRETQYF
.	TRBJ2-3	TRBD2	TRBV9	TGTGCCAGCAGCCCCCGGGGGGGCGGGGGCACAGATACGCAGTATTTT	CASSPRGGGGTDTQYF
.	TRBJ1-6	.	TRBV19	TGTGCCAGTAGTATAAATCCAGGAGGAAATTCACCCCTCCACTTT	CASSINPGGNSPLHF
few	TRBJ2-1	.	TRBV9	TGTGCCAGCAGCGTAGGGCAGGGGACCTACAATGAGCAGTTCTTC	CASSVGQGTYNEQFF
once	TRBJ1-1	.	TRBV6-5	TGTGCCAGCAGTTACTCGAGGCTCCTGCCCACTGAAGCTTTCTTT	CASSYSRLLPTEAFF
.	TRBJ1-5	.	TRBV21-1	TGTGCCAGCAGCAAAGGGGGGACACGCAATCAGCCCCAGCATTTT	CASSKGGTRNQPQHF
few	TRBJ2-7	TRBD1	TRBV9	TGTGCCAGCAGCCCGGGACAGGGGGCGAGGGAGCAGTACTTC	CASSPGQGAREQYF
.	TRBJ2-1	TRBD1	TRBV11-2	TGTGCCAGCAGCCGAATCGGGACAGGGGACAATGAGCAGTTCTTC	CASSRIGTGDNEQFF
.	TRBJ2-1	.	TRBV24-1	TGTGCCACCAGTGATTTGGAAGGGGGCAATGAGCAGTTCTTC	CATSDLEGGNEQFF
.	TRBJ1-1	TRBD1	TRBV14	TGTGCCAGCAGCCAAGAAGGGACAGGCCCGGAAGCTTTCTTT	CASSQEGTGPEAFF
.	TRBJ2-7	TRBD2	TRBV2	TGTGCCAGCAGTGACTCAACGGGGGGTGCCTACGAGCAGTACTTC	CASSDSTGGAYEQYF
once	TRBJ1-1	.	TRBV19	TGTGCCAGTAGTATCGGACAGATGAACACTGAAGCTTTCTTT	CASSIGQMNTEAFF
.	TRBJ1-2	.	TRBV7-9	TGTGCCAGCAGCTCGTTCTATGGCTACACCTTC	CASSSFYGYTF
once	TRBJ1-1	TRBD1	TRBV14	TGTGCCAGCAGCCAAGTGCCCAGGGGGACTGAAGCTTTCTTT	CASSQVPRGTEAFF
.	TRBJ1-4	TRBD1	TRBV29-1	TGCAGCGTTGAAGATCTTGGACAGGCAGGGGAAAAACTGTTTTTT	CSVEDLGQAGEKLFF
.	TRBJ1-1	.	TRBV11-3	TGTGCCAGCAGCGCCGGGGGTTTCTCTGAAGCTTTCTTT	CASSAGGFSEAFF
.	TRBJ1-5	.	TRBV11-2	TGTGCCAGCAGCTTAGATCCTTATGAGCCCCAGCATTTT	CASSLDPYEPQHF
.	TRBJ1-1	.	TRBV5-6	TGTGCCAGCAGCTTCAGGGTTCGGAACACTGAAGCTTTCTTT	CASSFRVRNTEAFF
.	TRBJ1-2	TRBD1	TRBV2	TGTGCCAGGGGGGGACAGGGAAGGGATAACTATGGCTACACCTTC	CARGGQGRDNYGYTF
few	TRBJ2-7	TRBD2	TRBV7-9	TGTGCCAGCAGCTTAGGCCCCAGCGGGGGCTACGAGCAGTACTTC	CASSLGPSGGYEQYF
.	TRBJ2-1	.	TRBV7-9	TGTGCCAGCAGCTTAGAAAACAGGGCTAATGAGCAGTTCTTC	CASSLENRANEQFF
.	TRBJ1-1	.	TRBV2	TGTGCCAGCACCCTAGGGGCCACTGAAGCTTTCTTT	CASTLGATEAFF
.	TRBJ2-3	TRBD2	TRBV9	TGTGCCAGTTCCACGGGGGGGGCGGTGCGAGATACGCAGTATTTT	CASSTGGAVRDTQYF
.	TRBJ1-5	TRBD1	TRBV5-8	TGTGCCAGCAGCCCCGGGACAGCTACAGGGGGTCAGCCCCAGCATTTT	CASSPGTATGGQPQHF
.	TRBJ2-2	.	TRBV18	TGTGCCAGCTCACGCGAGTCGGACACCGGGGAGCTGTTTTTT	CASSRESDTGELFF
.	TRBJ1-6	.	TRBV14	TGTGCCAGCAGCCTCACACGGGGGGTAGGATCACCCCTCCACTTT	CASSLTRGVGSPLHF
few	TRBJ2-3	.	TRBV19	TGTGCCAGTAGTGGGTCGGGGGTCCACACAGATACGCAGTATTTT	CASSGSGVHTDTQYF
.	TRBJ1-1	.	TRBV10-3	TGTGCAATTAAGGGGGAAGCTCCGAACACTGAAGCTTTCTTT	CAIKGEAPNTEAFF
.	TRBJ2-7	TRBD2	TRBV4-1	TGCGCCAGCAGCCCCCTGGGGCGGGGGGCCACAAACGGCGAGCAGTACTTC	CASSPLGRGATNGEQYF
.	TRBJ2-1	.	TRBV15	TGTGCCACCAGCGAGCAGGGATCCTCCTACAATGAGCAGTTCTTC	CATSEQGSSYNEQFF